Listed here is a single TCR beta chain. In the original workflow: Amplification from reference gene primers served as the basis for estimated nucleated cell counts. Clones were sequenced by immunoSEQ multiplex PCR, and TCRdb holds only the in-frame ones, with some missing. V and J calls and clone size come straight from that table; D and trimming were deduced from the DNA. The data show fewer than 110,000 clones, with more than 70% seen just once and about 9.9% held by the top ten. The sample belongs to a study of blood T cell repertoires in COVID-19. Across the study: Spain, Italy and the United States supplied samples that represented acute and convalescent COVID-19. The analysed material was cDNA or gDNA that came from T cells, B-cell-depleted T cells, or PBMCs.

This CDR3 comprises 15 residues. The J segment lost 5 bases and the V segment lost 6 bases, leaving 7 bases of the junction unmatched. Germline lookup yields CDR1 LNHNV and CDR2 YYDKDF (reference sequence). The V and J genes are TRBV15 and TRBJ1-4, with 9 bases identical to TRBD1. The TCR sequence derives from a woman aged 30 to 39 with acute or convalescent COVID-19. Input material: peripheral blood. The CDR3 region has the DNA TGTGCCACCAGTTATCGCGGGACAGGGAATGAAAAACTGTTTTTT. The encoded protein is CATSYRGTGNEKLFF.